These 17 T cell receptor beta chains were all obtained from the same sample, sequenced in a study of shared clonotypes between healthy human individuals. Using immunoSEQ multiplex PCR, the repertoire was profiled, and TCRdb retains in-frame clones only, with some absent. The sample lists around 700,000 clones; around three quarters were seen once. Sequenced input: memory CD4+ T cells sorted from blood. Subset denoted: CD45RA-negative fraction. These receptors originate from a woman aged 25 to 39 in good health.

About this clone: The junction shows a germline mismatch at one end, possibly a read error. The CDR3 spells CASSLTGGSSYNEQFF. The CDR3 DNA follows: TGTGCCAGCAGCCTAACGGGCGGTAGCTCCTACAATGAGCAGTTCTTC. V is TRBV7-3 and J is TRBJ2-1, with unresolved D. There are 16 residues in the CDR3. Germline loops: CDR1 SGHTA, CDR2 FQGTGA.

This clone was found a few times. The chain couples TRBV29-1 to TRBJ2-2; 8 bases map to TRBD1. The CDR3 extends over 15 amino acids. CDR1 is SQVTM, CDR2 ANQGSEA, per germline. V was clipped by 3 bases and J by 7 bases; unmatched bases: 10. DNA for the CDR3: TGCAGCGTTGAGGCGCAGGGGGCGGAGAGCGGGGAGCTGTTTTTT. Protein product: CSVEAQGAESGELFF.

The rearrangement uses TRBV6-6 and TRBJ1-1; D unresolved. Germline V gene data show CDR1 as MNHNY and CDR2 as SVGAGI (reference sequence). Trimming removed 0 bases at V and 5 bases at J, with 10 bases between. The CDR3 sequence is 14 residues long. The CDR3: CASSYSNSMTEAFF. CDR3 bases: TGTGCCAGCAGTTACTCGAACTCGATGACTGAAGCTTTCTTT.

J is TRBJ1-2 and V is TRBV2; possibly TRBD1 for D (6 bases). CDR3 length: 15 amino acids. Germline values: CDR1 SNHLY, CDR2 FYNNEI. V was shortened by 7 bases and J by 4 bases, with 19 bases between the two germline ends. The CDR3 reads CASNPSGDRGYGYTF. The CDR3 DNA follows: TGTGCCAGCAATCCCTCAGGGGATAGAGGCTATGGCTACACCTTC.

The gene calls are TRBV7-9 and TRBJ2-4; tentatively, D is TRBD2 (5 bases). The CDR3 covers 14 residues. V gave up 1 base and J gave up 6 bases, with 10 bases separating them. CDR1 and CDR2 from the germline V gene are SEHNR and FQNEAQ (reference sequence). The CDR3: CASSLDGSGNIQYF. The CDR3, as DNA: TGTGCCAGCAGCTTAGATGGGAGCGGAAACATTCAGTACTTC.

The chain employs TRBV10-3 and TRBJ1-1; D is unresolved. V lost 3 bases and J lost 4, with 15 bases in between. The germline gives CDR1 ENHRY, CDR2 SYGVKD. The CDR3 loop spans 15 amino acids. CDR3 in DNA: TGTGCCATCAGTGAAGTCTTGCAGGTGGGCACTGAAGCTTTCTTT. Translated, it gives CAISEVLQVGTEAFF.

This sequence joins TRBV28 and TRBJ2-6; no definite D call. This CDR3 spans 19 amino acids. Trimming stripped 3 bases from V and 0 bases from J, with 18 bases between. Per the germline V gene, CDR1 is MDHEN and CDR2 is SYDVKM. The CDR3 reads CASSLPLGRDSSGANVLTF. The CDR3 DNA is TGTGCCAGCAGTTTGCCCCTGGGAAGGGATAGCTCTGGGGCCAACGTCCTGACTTTC.

CDR3 sequence: CASSYVLATYNEQFF. CDR3 bases: TGTGCCAGCAGTTACGTCCTGGCCACCTACAATGAGCAGTTCTTC. The chain employs TRBV6-5 and TRBJ2-1; D call uncertain. Germline CDR1 MNHEY, CDR2 SVGAGI. V was clipped by 2 bases and J by 2 bases, with 10 bases between them. This CDR3 is built from 15 residues.

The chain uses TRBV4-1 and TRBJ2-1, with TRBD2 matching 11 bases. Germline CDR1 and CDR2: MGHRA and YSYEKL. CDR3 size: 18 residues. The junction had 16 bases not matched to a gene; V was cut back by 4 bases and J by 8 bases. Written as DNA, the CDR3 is TGCGCCAGCAGCCCACGCCTCCCTAGCGGGGGGAGGAGCGATGAGCAGTTCTTC. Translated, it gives CASSPRLPSGGRSDEQFF.

DNA for the CDR3: TGTGCCAGCAGCCTGACGAGGGACACTGAAGCTTTCTTT. It yields the protein CASSLTRDTEAFF. This chain connects TRBV5-6 to TRBJ1-1; D unclear. Germline V lookup: CDR1 SGHDT, CDR2 YYEEEE. This CDR3 is 13 amino acids long. With 4 bases removed from V and 3 bases from J, the gap between germline ends came to 10 bases.

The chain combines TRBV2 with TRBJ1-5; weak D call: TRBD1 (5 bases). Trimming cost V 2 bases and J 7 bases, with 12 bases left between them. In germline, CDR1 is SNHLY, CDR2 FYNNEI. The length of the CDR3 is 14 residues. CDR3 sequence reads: CASSEIQGGQPQHF. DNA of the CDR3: TGTGCCAGCAGTGAAATTCAGGGCGGACAGCCCCAGCATTTT.

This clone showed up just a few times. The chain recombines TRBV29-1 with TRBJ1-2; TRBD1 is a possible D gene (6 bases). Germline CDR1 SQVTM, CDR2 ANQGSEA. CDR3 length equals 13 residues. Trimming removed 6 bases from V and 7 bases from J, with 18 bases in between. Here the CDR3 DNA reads TGCAGCGTGCGGACAGCGATCTATGCTGGCTACACCTTC. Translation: CSVRTAIYAGYTF. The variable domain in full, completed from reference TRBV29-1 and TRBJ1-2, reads SAVISQKPSRDICQRGTSLTIQCQVDSQVTMMFWYRQQPGQSLTLIATANQGSEATYESGFVIDKFPISRPNLTFSTLTVSNMSPEDSSIYLCSVRTAIYAGYTFGSGTRLTVV.

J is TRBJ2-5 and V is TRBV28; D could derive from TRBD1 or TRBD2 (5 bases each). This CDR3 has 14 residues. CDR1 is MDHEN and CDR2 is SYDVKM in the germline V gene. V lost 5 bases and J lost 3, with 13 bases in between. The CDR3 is CASSPSGTEETQYF. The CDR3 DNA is TGTGCCAGCAGTCCTTCCGGGACGGAAGAGACCCAGTACTTC. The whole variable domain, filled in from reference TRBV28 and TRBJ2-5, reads DVKVTQSSRYLVKRTGEKVFLECVQDMDHENMFWYRQDPGLGLRLIYFSYDVKMKEKGDIPEGYSVSREKKERFSLILESASTNQTSMYLCASSPSGTEETQYFGPGTRLLVL.

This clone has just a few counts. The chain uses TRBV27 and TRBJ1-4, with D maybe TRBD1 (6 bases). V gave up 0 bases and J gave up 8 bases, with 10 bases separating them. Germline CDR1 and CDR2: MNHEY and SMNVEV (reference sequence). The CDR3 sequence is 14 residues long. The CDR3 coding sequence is TGTGCCAGCAGTTTATCCAGGGGTTACGAAAAACTGTTTTTT. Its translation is CASSLSRGYEKLFF. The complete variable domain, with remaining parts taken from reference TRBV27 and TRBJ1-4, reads EAQVTQNPRYLITVTGKKLTVTCSQNMNHEYMSWYRQDPGLGLRQIYYSMNVEVTDKGDVPEGYKVSRKEKRNFPLILESPSPNQTSLYFCASSLSRGYEKLFFGSGTQLSVL.

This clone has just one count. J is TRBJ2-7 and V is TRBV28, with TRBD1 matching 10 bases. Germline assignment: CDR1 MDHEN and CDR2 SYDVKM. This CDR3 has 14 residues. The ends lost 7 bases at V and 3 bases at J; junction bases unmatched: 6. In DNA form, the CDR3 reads TGTGCCAGCAATAGGGACAGGGGAATCTACGAGCAGTACTTC. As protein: CASNRDRGIYEQYF.

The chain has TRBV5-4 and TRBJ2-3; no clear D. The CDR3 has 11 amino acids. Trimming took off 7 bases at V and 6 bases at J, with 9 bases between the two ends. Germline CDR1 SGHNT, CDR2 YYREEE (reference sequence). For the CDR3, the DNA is TGTGCCAGCGGCCGGGCGGATACGCAGTATTTT. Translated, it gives CASGRADTQYF.

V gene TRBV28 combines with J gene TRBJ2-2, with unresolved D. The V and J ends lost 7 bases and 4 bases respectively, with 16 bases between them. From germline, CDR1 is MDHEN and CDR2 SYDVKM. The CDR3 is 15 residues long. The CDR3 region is CASTPSPAGTGELFF. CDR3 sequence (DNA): TGTGCCAGCACTCCTTCCCCGGCCGGCACCGGGGAGCTGTTTTTT.